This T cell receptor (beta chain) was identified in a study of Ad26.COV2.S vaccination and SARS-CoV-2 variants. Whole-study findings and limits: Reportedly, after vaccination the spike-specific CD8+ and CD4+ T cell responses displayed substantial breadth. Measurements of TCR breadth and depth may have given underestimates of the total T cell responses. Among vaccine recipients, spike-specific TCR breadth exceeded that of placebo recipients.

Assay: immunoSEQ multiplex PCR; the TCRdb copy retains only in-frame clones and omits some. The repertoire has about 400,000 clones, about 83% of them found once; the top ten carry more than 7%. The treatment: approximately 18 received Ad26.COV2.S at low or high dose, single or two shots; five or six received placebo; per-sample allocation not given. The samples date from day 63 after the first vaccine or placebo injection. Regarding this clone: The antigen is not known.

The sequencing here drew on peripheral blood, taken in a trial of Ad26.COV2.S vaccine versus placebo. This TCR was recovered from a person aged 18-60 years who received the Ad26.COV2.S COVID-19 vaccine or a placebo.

CDR3 sequence reads: CASSPGGETQYF. In DNA, the CDR3 is TGTGCCAGCAGTCCGGGGGGGGAGACCCAGTACTTC. This chain connects TRBV12-3 or TRBV12-4 to TRBJ2-5; 8 positions agree with TRBD2. J gave up 5 bases and V 5 bases, and 1 base lay outside the gene matches. The length of the CDR3 is 12 residues.